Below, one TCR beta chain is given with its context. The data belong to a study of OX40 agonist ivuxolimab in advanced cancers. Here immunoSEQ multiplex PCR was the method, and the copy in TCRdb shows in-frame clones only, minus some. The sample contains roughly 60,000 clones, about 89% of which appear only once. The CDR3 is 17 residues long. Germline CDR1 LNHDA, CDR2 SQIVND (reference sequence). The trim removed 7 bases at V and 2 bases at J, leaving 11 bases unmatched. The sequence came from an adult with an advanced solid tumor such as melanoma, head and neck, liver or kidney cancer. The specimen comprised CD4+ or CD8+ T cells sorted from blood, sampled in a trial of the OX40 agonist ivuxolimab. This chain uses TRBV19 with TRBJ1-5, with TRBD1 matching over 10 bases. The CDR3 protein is CASTHSPDRGGNQPQHF. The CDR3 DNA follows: TGTGCCAGTACCCATTCCCCGGACAGGGGGGGCAATCAGCCCCAGCATTTT. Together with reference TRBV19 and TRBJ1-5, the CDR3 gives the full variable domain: DGGITQSPKYLFRKEGQNVTLSCEQNLNHDAMYWYRQDPGQGLRLIYYSQIVNDFQKGDIAEGYSVSREKKESFPLTVTSAQKNPTAFYLCASTHSPDRGGNQPQHFGDGTRLSIL.